Sequencing of this TCR beta chain was carried out in a study of neurological immune-mediated disorders. The unsorted libraries originated from 2 million PBMCs kept at -80 C. This clonotype was recorded many times. MiXCR, applied by TCRdb to the 5' RACE reads, yields one record per CDR3 protein. The sample has 65,000 to 80,000 distinct CDR3 sequences, approximately 17% seen once; the top ten hold approximately 15%. In germline, CDR1 is MDHEN, CDR2 SYDVKM. Trimming removed 5 bases from V and 9 bases from J; junction bases left unmatched: 11. CDR3 size: 15 residues. The source is a woman between 35 and 50 years old in good health. The rearrangement joins TRBV28 to TRBJ2-1, with 9 bases lining up with TRBD2. The source material was PBMCs. CDR3 sequence reads: CASSLAAGGLREQFF. For the CDR3, the DNA is TGTGCCAGCAGTCTCGCAGCGGGGGGCCTCCGTGAGCAGTTCTTC.